This TCR beta chain is drawn from a study of CD8+CD57+ T cells in acquired aplastic anemia. Study as a whole: Sorted CD4+ and CD8+ cells gave an average of 3.2 ug of DNA. Notes on the study in general: Sharing between patients and controls was observed for around 30 CD8+ CDR3 sequences.

The length of the CDR3 is 15 residues. V lost 5 bases, J lost 6 bases, and 16 bases lay in between. The germline gives CDR1 LNHDA, CDR2 SQIVND (reference sequence). TCR beta VDJ combinations and CDR3 sequences were profiled from genomic DNA. TCRdb fed the reads into MiXCR, producing one record per CDR3 protein. The sample gives about 180,000 distinct CDR3 sequences, roughly 65% of which show up once; about 44% is in the top ten. This clonotype was observed many times. No antigen is known for it. The authors sequenced patients whose flow cytometry had shown CD8+CD57+ cell expansion. There were no patients without severe acquired aplastic anemia. Patients had not yet gotten any therapy when their blood was taken for sampling.

The chain recombines TRBV19 with TRBJ1-4; tentatively, D is TRBD1 (5 bases). This clonotype originated in a human donor with aplastic anemia. Sequencing was done on a sample of sorted CD4+, CD8+, or CD8+CD57+ T cells (not recorded which) from PBMCs. The CDR3, as DNA: TGTGCCAGTAGTCCCTCGGGGGTGGCGGATGAAAAACTGTTTTTT. It codes for CASSPSGVADEKLFF.